The clone carrying this T cell receptor (beta chain) was seen only a few times. The antigen is unknown. Each cDNA held unique molecular identifiers, and template switching gave it a universal primer site. MiXCR, run by TCRdb on the 5' RACE reads, gives a single entry per CDR3 protein. Counted here are more than 200,000 distinct CDR3 sequences, less than 10% occurring once; the ten biggest clones make up around 5.1%. The data were obtained in a study of identical twins. Points from the study as a whole: The study reached conclusions through statistical analysis that was cross-sectional, not following the same donors.

Germline V gene data show CDR1 as SGHRS and CDR2 as YFSETQ. The CDR3 consists of 14 residues. V lost 0 bases and J lost 3, with 9 bases in between. The chain recombines TRBV5-1 with TRBJ2-5; D perhaps matches TRBD2 (6 bases). This receptor was taken from a young woman in good health. Source material: memory (CD45RO+) T cells sorted from blood. CDR3 bases: TGCGCCAGCAGCTTGGCGGGCGGGGAAGAGACCCAGTACTTC. Protein sequence: CASSLAGGEETQYF. Full variable domain (rest looked up from reference TRBV5-1 and TRBJ2-5): KAGVTQTPRYLIKTRGQQVTLSCSPISGHRSVSWYQQTPGQGLQFLFEYFSETQRNKGNFPGRFSGRQFSNSRSEMNVSTLELGDSALYLCASSLAGGEETQYFGPGTRLLVL.